The present T cell receptor beta chain was sequenced within a study of blood T cells in healthy people across ages. In each sample, at least 6.5 million PBMCs were isolated. This clonotype was seen only a few times. A J-beta primer mix and a sample-barcoded 5' primer were used in a second PCR of about 7 to 12 cycles. TCRdb used MiXCR to reprocess the 5' RACE reads, holding one entry per CDR3 protein. The repertoire consists of around 1.7 million distinct CDR3 sequences, with 28% occurring once and the leading ten covering roughly 8%. Trimming shortened V by 6 bases and J by 2 bases, and 17 bases separated the two germline ends. The CDR3 is made up of 15 amino acids.

Sequencing used blood. The origin of this receptor is a woman under 40 in good health. The chain carries TRBV12-3 or TRBV12-4 and TRBJ2-7, with D unresolved. This chain's CDR3 is CASRGSEQWTYEQYF. CDR3 nucleotide sequence: TGTGCCAGCAGGGGCAGTGAGCAGTGGACCTACGAGCAGTACTTC.